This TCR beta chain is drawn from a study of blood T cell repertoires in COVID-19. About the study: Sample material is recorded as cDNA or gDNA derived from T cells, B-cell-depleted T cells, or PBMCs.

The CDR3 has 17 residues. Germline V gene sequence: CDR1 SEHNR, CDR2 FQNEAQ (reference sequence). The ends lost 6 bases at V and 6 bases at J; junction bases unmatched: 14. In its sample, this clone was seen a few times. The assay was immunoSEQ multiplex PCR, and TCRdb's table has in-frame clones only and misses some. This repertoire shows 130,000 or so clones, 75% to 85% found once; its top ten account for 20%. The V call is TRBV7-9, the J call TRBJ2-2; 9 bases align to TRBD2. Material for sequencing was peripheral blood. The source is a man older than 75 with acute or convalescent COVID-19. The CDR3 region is CASRHQLGLADAGELFF. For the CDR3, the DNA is TGTGCCAGCAGACACCAGTTGGGACTAGCTGACGCCGGGGAGCTGTTTTTT. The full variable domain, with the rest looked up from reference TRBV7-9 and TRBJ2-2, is DTGVSQNPRHKITKRGQNVTFRCDPISEHNRLYWYRQTLGQGPEFLTYFQNEAQLEKSRLLSDRFSAERPKGSFSTLEIQRTEQGDSAMYLCASRHQLGLADAGELFFGEGSRLTVL.